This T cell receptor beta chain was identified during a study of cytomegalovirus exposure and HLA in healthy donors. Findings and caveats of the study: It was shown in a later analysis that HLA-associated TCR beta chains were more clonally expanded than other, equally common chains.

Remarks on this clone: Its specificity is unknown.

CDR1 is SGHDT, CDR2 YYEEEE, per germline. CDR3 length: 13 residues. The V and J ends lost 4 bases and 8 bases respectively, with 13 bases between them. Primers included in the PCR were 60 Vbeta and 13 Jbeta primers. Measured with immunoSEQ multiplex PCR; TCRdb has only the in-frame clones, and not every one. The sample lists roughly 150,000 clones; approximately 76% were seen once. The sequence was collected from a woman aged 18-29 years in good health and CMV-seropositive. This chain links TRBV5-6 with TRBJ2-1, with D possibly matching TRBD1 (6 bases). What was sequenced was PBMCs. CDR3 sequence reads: CASSLGQFHEQFF. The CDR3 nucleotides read TGTGCCAGCAGCCTAGGACAGTTCCATGAGCAGTTCTTC.